Below are 31 T cell receptor beta chains sequenced from a single sample in a study of blood T cell repertoires in COVID-19 (TCRdb year 2020). Receptor amplification or capture employed the immunoSEQ multiplex PCR assay. Drawn from immuneACCESS, this table holds only the in-frame rearrangements with V and J called that TCRdb kept. Clones are partly lost; checked studies trace under half to an unresolved V gene and leave the rest unexplained. This sample gives 300,000 to 400,000 clones in total; approximately 87% of them show up just once. Roughly 4.1% of the sample is held by the ten biggest clonotypes. Sequencing was done on a sample of peripheral blood. The receptors derive from a woman between 50 and 59 years old with active or convalescent COVID-19.

This chain joins TRBV4-1 and TRBJ2-3; 7 bases line up with TRBD2. The V segment lost 0 bases and the J segment 6 bases; nucleotides outside the gene matches: 3. The CDR3 is 14 amino acids. Looked up from germline, CDR1 is MGHRA and CDR2 is YSYEKL. The CDR3 protein is CASSQDVGGDTQYF. CDR3 sequence (DNA): TGCGCCAGCAGCCAAGATGTGGGGGGGGATACGCAGTATTTT.

This rearrangement joins TRBV4-2 to TRBJ1-4; 10 nucleotides line up with TRBD1. The CDR3 is 16 residues long. V was clipped by 0 bases and J by 6 bases; unmatched bases: 4. Germline V gene lookup returns CDR1 LGHNA and CDR2 YNFKEQ. The CDR3 loop is CASSQDGTGEDEKLFF. DNA for the CDR3: TGTGCCAGCAGCCAAGACGGGACAGGGGAGGATGAAAAACTGTTTTTT.

The chain joins TRBV6-5 to TRBJ2-7; TRBD1 aligns across 8 bases. Trimming took 7 bases from V and 2 from J; bases not matched to a gene: 10. CDR3 length equals 15 residues. The germline V gene encodes CDR1 MNHEY and CDR2 SVGAGI. This chain's CDR3 is CASTPQGARAYEQYF. DNA of the CDR3: TGTGCCAGCACTCCCCAGGGGGCGCGGGCCTACGAGCAGTACTTC.

The chain recombines TRBV28 with TRBJ1-5; TRBD1 aligns across 9 bases. Looked up from germline, CDR1 is MDHEN and CDR2 is SYDVKM. V shed 4 bases and J 6 bases; nucleotides not matched to a gene: 19. This CDR3 is 19 amino acids long. DNA of the CDR3: TGTGCCAGCAGTTCCCCTACATTATCAGACAGGGGGGTTCGTCAGCCCCAGCATTTT. Translation gives CASSSPTLSDRGVRQPQHF.

This chain links TRBV6-6 with TRBJ1-1; 11 bases line up with TRBD1. Germline V gene data show CDR1 as MNHNY and CDR2 as SVGAGI (reference sequence). This CDR3 comprises 14 residues. V shed 6 bases and J 7 bases; nucleotides not matched to a gene: 7. In DNA, the CDR3 is TGTGCCAGCAGCCTCCCGGACAGGGGGCGTGAAGCTTTCTTT. This sequence encodes CASSLPDRGREAFF.

V and J are TRBV7-2 and TRBJ2-7; possible D gene TRBD2, 5 bases. Trimming took 5 bases from V and 3 from J, leaving 17 bases between them. Germline lookup yields CDR1 SGHTA and CDR2 FQGNSA. This CDR3 region has 15 residues. CDR3 residues: CASSRIFGVSYEQYF. CDR3 DNA: TGTGCCAGCAGCAGAATATTCGGGGTTAGCTACGAGCAGTACTTC.

The chain has TRBV7-9 and TRBJ2-7, with D perhaps matching TRBD1 (5 bases). V shed 5 bases and J shed 4 bases, with 24 bases lying between them. From germline, CDR1 is SEHNR and CDR2 FQNEAQ (reference sequence). The CDR3 has 17 residues. The CDR3 loop reads CASSHSTGRTLPYEQYF. The CDR3 DNA is TGTGCCAGCAGCCATAGCACAGGCAGAACTCTACCTTACGAGCAGTACTTC.

This chain links TRBV19 with TRBJ1-4, with 7 nucleotides matching TRBD1. CDR1 is LNHDA, CDR2 SQIVND, per germline (reference sequence). The CDR3 sequence is 16 residues long. The ends lost 7 bases at V and 0 bases at J; junction bases unmatched: 8. CDR3 sequence: CASTRDRGATNEKLFF. CDR3 in DNA: TGTGCCAGTACTAGGGACAGAGGTGCAACTAATGAAAAACTGTTTTTT.

The J gene is TRBJ2-1, the V gene TRBV6-2 or TRBV6-3; 7 bases map to TRBD1. This CDR3 has 14 amino acids. From germline, CDR1 is MNHEY and CDR2 SVGEGT. V was clipped by 5 bases and J by 4 bases; unmatched bases: 5. The CDR3 region is CASSPGQIYNEQFF. As DNA, the CDR3 is TGTGCCAGCAGTCCGGGACAGATATACAATGAGCAGTTCTTC.

The V call is TRBV7-6, the J call TRBJ1-5; D remains ambiguous. Germline lookup yields CDR1 SGHVS and CDR2 FNYEAQ. The CDR3 runs 13 residues. Trimming shortened V by 4 bases and J by 5 bases, and 9 bases separated the two germline ends. As DNA, the CDR3 is TGTGCCAGCAGCTCAAGACACGATCAGCCCCAGCATTTT. This sequence encodes CASSSRHDQPQHF.

The chain employs TRBV6-5 and TRBJ1-6; D not certain. Germline-derived CDR1 and CDR2 are MNHEY and SVGAGI. This CDR3 has 13 residues. V shed 2 bases and J shed 9 bases, with 8 bases lying between them. DNA of the CDR3: TGTGCCAGCAGTTACGAACTTAGTTCACCCCTCCACTTT. Protein sequence: CASSYELSSPLHF.

The chain links TRBV19 to TRBJ2-2; 7 nucleotides agree with TRBD1. The CDR3 runs 17 residues. The germline gives CDR1 LNHDA, CDR2 SQIVND (reference sequence). Trimming at V came to 7 bases and at J to 0 bases, leaving 11 bases not matched to a gene. The CDR3 DNA reads as TGTGCCAGTAAAAACTCTGGACAGGCGACGAACACCGGGGAGCTGTTTTTT. Protein product: CASKNSGQATNTGELFF.

The rearrangement joins TRBV28 to TRBJ1-5; maybe TRBD1 (5 bases). Trimming stripped 8 bases from V and 5 bases from J, with 22 bases between. Germline V gene lookup returns CDR1 MDHEN and CDR2 SYDVKM. CDR3 length: 16 amino acids. The CDR3 sequence: CASLSGGAGSHQPQHF. The CDR3 DNA sequence: TGTGCCAGCTTATCAGGCGGGGCAGGGTCTCATCAGCCCCAGCATTTT.

The chain links TRBV5-4 to TRBJ2-5, with 7 bases lining up with TRBD1. The V segment lost 4 bases and the J segment 4 bases; nucleotides outside the gene matches: 7. The CDR3 has 14 amino acids. Germline V CDR1 and CDR2: SGHNT, YYREEE (reference sequence). CDR3 sequence: CASSISGGGETQYF. DNA of the CDR3: TGTGCCAGCAGCATTTCAGGGGGTGGAGAGACCCAGTACTTC.

The V call is TRBV6-2 or TRBV6-3, the J call TRBJ1-5, with D perhaps matching TRBD1 (5 bases). Trimming took 0 bases from V and 6 from J, leaving 12 bases between them. Germline CDR1 MNHEY, CDR2 SVGEGT. This CDR3 has 15 residues. CDR3 sequence (DNA): TGTGCCAGCAGTTACTCAGGCAGGGCCCCTCAGCCCCAGCATTTT. This codes for CASSYSGRAPQPQHF.

This clone was seen a few times. V usage is TRBV2 and J usage is TRBJ2-1, with D possibly TRBD1 on 5 matching bases. This CDR3 has 15 amino acids. Looked up from germline, CDR1 is SNHLY and CDR2 is FYNNEI. V lost 4 bases and J 0 bases, leaving 10 bases between the germline ends. The DNA of the CDR3 is TGTGCCAGCAGTGGACAGTGGGTCTCCTACAATGAGCAGTTCTTC. It codes for CASSGQWVSYNEQFF.

V and J are TRBV27 and TRBJ2-7; D possibly corresponds to TRBD2 (6 bases). The CDR3 covers 15 residues. V was clipped by 5 bases and J by 3 bases, with 17 bases between them. The V gene's germline CDR1 is MNHEY and CDR2 SMNVEV (reference sequence). The DNA of the CDR3 is TGTGCCAGCAGTCTAGGAAGCGGGCCCGTCTACGAGCAGTACTTC. Amino acids: CASSLGSGPVYEQYF.

The chain links TRBV27 to TRBJ1-4, with TRBD1 as a possible D gene (6 bases). Trimming took off 3 bases at V and 7 bases at J, with 12 bases between the two ends. Germline loops: CDR1 MNHEY, CDR2 SMNVEV (reference sequence). This CDR3 region has 14 residues. The CDR3, as DNA: TGTGCCAGCAGTTTCCAGGGGAAGAGTGAAAAACTGTTTTTT. It translates to CASSFQGKSEKLFF.

The gene calls are TRBV19 and TRBJ1-1; 11 bases align to TRBD1. The ends lost 8 bases at V and 1 base at J; junction bases unmatched: 9. Germline V lookup: CDR1 LNHDA, CDR2 SQIVND (reference sequence). The CDR3 totals 16 residues. CDR3 bases: TGTGCCAGTTCCGAAGGGACAGGGGGATGGAACACTGAAGCTTTCTTT. This codes for CASSEGTGGWNTEAFF.

The chain carries TRBV19 and TRBJ2-1, with 7 positions matching TRBD1. This CDR3 has 14 amino acids. Germline V lookup: CDR1 LNHDA, CDR2 SQIVND (reference sequence). Trimming at V came to 3 bases and at J to 7 bases, leaving 6 bases not matched to a gene. For the CDR3, the DNA is TGTGCCAGTAGTATGGCCGGGACAGCTAATGAGCAGTTCTTC. Protein sequence: CASSMAGTANEQFF.

The CDR3 DNA sequence: TGTGCCAGCAGTACCCCTAGCGGGGGGTCCACAGATACGCAGTATTTT. Amino acids: CASSTPSGGSTDTQYF. The J gene is TRBJ2-3, the V gene TRBV27; 11 bases map to TRBD2. After removal of 5 bases from V and 2 bases from J, the junction contained 6 bases not matched to a gene. The CDR3 is 16 amino acids. Germline loops: CDR1 MNHEY, CDR2 SMNVEV (reference sequence).

This sequence joins TRBV9 and TRBJ2-7; tentative D call: TRBD2 (6 bases). The germline gives CDR1 SGDLS, CDR2 YYNGEE. The length of the CDR3 is 12 residues. V lost 4 bases and J 7 bases, leaving 12 bases between the germline ends. The CDR3 is CASSTTAGEQYF. The DNA for the CDR3 is TGTGCCAGCAGCACCACGGCGGGGGAGCAGTACTTC.

As for this clone: Other nucleotide sequences in the sample specify the same CDR3. This chain's CDR3 is CASSFGGNQPQHF. CDR3 DNA: TGTGCCAGCAGTTTTGGGGGGAATCAGCCCCAGCATTTT. The rearrangement joins TRBV27 to TRBJ1-5; tentatively, D is TRBD1 (5 bases). The V end lost 3 bases, the J end lost 4 bases, and 7 bases lay between the germline ends. CDR1 and CDR2 (germline): MNHEY, SMNVEV (reference sequence). This CDR3 contains 13 residues.

This clone was observed once. The genes are TRBV6-2 or TRBV6-3 and TRBJ1-2, with 9 positions matching TRBD1. The junction had 8 bases not matched to a gene; V was cut back by 10 bases and J by 8 bases. This CDR3 is built from 12 residues. Germline values: CDR1 MNHEY, CDR2 SVGEGT. CDR3 protein: CAISRDRDGYTF. CDR3 bases: TGTGCCATCAGCCGGGACAGGGACGGCTACACCTTC.

This clone was seen once. V usage is TRBV6-6 and J usage is TRBJ1-2; 9 bases fit TRBD1. The CDR3 extends over 14 amino acids. CDR1 MNHNY and CDR2 SVGAGI come from the germline V gene (reference sequence). After removal of 6 bases from V and 4 bases from J, the junction contained 6 bases not matched to a gene. CDR3 bases: TGTGCCAGCAGGGGGACAGGGTCCCTCTATGGCTACACCTTC. Translating it yields CASRGTGSLYGYTF.

This chain links TRBV9 with TRBJ1-2, with 9 bases identical to TRBD1. Germline CDR1 SGDLS, CDR2 YYNGEE. V lost 3 bases to trimming and J lost 7 bases; unmatched junction nucleotides: 10. The CDR3 is 15 amino acids. The CDR3 sequence: CASSADAGTGSGYTF. Written as DNA, the CDR3 is TGTGCCAGCAGCGCAGATGCCGGGACAGGGTCTGGCTACACCTTC. Based on the CDR3 plus reference TRBV9 and TRBJ1-2, the full variable domain is DSGVTQTPKHLITATGQRVTLRCSPRSGDLSVYWYQQSLDQGLQFLIQYYNGEERAKGNILERFSAQQFPDLHSELNLSSLELGDSALYFCASSADAGTGSGYTFGSGTRLTVV.

CDR3 nucleotide sequence: TGCAGCGTCAGGCAGGGAAACACTGAAGCTTTCTTT. It is translated as CSVRQGNTEAFF. V usage is TRBV29-1 and J usage is TRBJ1-1; tentative D call: TRBD1 (5 bases). From germline, CDR1 is SQVTM and CDR2 ANQGSEA. The CDR3 consists of 12 residues. Trimming stripped 6 bases from V and 2 bases from J, with 10 bases between.

This clone was observed once. The chain joins TRBV18 to TRBJ1-1; possible D gene TRBD1, 6 bases. The germline gives CDR1 KGHSH, CDR2 LQKENI. CDR3 length equals 14 residues. V was shortened by 4 bases and J by 1 base, with 10 bases between the two germline ends. For the CDR3, the DNA is TGTGCCAGCTCACGTGCAGGGGCGAACACTGAAGCTTTCTTT. As protein: CASSRAGANTEAFF.

V gene TRBV5-4 combines with J gene TRBJ2-5, with D possibly TRBD2 on 7 matching bases. Germline CDR1 and CDR2: SGHNT and YYREEE (reference sequence). Between the trimmed V and J ends, which lost 0 bases and 10 bases, there was a span of 19 bases. This CDR3 contains 15 residues. The CDR3 protein is CASSLGRTAGGSQYF. Written as DNA, the CDR3 is TGTGCCAGCAGCTTGGGTCGGACAGCCGGGGGGAGCCAGTACTTC.

This rearrangement joins TRBV5-1 to TRBJ2-7; 14 bases are a match to TRBD2. This CDR3 comprises 17 residues. The germline V gene encodes CDR1 SGHRS and CDR2 YFSETQ. V shed 4 bases and J 4 bases; nucleotides not matched to a gene: 10. CDR3 coding DNA: TGCGCCAGCAGCCCGGGCGGGACTAGCGGGAGCATATACGAGCAGTACTTC. Translating gives CASSPGGTSGSIYEQYF.

V is TRBV19 and J is TRBJ1-2; 9 positions agree with TRBD1. With 7 bases clipped from V and 7 bases from J, the junction kept 10 bases outside the gene matches. This CDR3 region has 14 residues. Germline CDR1 LNHDA, CDR2 SQIVND (reference sequence). This CDR3 reads CASTPIGTGSGYTF. The DNA of the CDR3 is TGTGCCAGTACCCCGATCGGGACAGGGTCTGGCTACACCTTC.